This TCR beta chain was retrieved from a study of identical twins. In the case of this clonotype: Its antigen is as yet unknown.

Germline V lookup: CDR1 MNHNS, CDR2 SASEGT. The CDR3 consists of 16 residues. The ends were cut back, 6 bases at V and 1 base at J, with 17 bases in the middle. TCRdb re-called the 5' RACE reads through MiXCR, storing one row per CDR3 protein. The table has hundreds of thousands of distinct CDR3 sequences, less than 10% seen once. General observations from the study: Twin pairs had excess sharing that was weaker in beta out-of-frame sequences. The conclusions drew on cross-sectional statistical analysis instead of tracking the same donors.

The sample also formed part of further work on yellow fever vaccine responses in identical twins. From that study: Twins reportedly had a vaccine T cell response that seemed partly convergent, partly personalized.

The sequence was collected from a woman aged 18-29 years in good health. The sample taken for sequencing was PBMCs. This chain links TRBV6-1 with TRBJ2-3; maybe TRBD2 (6 bases). CDR3 in amino acids: CASSLYGTAGTDTQYF. DNA of the CDR3: TGTGCCAGCAGCCTATATGGGACTGCAGGCACAGATACGCAGTATTTT.